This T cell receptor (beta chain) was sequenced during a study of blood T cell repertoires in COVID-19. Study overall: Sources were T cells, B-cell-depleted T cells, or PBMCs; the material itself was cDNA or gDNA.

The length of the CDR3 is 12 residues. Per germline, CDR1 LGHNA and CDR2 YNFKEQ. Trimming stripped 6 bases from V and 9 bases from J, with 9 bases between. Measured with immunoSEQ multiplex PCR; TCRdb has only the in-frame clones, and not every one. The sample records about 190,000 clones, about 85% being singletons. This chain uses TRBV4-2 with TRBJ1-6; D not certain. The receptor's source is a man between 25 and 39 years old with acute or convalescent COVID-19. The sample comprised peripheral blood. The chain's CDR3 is CASSQTSSPLHF. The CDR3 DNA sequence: TGTGCCAGCAGTCAAACTTCTTCACCCCTCCACTTT.